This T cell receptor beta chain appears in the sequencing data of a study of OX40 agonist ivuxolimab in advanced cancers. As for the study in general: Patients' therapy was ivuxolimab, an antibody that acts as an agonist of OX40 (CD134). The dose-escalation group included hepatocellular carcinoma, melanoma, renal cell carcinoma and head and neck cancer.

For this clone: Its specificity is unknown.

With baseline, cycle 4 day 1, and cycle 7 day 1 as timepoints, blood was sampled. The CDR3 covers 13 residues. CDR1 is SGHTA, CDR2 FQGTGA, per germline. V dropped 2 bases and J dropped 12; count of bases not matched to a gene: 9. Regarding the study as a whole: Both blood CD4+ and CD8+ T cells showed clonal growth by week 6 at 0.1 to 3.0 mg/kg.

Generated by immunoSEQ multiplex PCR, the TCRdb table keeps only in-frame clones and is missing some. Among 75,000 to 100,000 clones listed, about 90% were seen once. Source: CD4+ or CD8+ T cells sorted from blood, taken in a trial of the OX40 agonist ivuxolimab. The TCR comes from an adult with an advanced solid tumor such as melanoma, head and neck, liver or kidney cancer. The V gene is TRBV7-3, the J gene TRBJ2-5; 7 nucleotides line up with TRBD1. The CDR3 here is CASSLDRDSTEYF. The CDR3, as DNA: TGTGCCAGCAGCTTAGACAGGGACAGTACGGAGTACTTC.